This TCR beta chain was sequenced for a study of shared clonotypes between healthy human individuals. The wider study: Three plates each covered CD4 naive and memory; CD8 naive two, CD8 memory one. Study conclusions and caveats: Relative to memory subsets, naive subsets generally showed larger estimated richness.

The protocol was immunoSEQ multiplex PCR, while the TCRdb copy is restricted to in-frame clones and leaves out a portion. The sample includes around 2,000,000 clones, roughly 94% seen only once; the top ten take more than 0.1%. A remark on this clone: Its antigen is unknown.

With 8 bases clipped from V and 0 bases from J, the junction kept 6 bases outside the gene matches. The CDR3 is 15 amino acids. Germline V gives CDR1 WNHNN, CDR2 SYGVQD (reference sequence). What was sequenced was naive CD4+ T cells sorted from blood. Specified subset: CD45RA+ positively selected. The chain has TRBV10-1 and TRBJ1-5; 8 bases match TRBD1. This TCR came from a man between 18 and 35 years old in good health. CDR3 region: CASRPDRGSNQPQHF. The CDR3 nucleotides are TGCGCCAGCCGACCAGACAGGGGTAGCAATCAGCCCCAGCATTTT.